Below are 30 T cell receptor beta chains sequenced from a single sample in a study of blood T cell repertoires in COVID-19. The repertoire was sequenced with immunoSEQ multiplex PCR; TCRdb's copy has only in-frame clones and lacks some. The sample shows roughly 220,000 clones, less than 90% of them seen only once. The sample taken for sequencing was peripheral blood. These receptors all come from a young man with active or convalescent COVID-19.

The gene calls are TRBV6-5 and TRBJ1-1; D not resolved. The CDR3 is made up of 14 amino acids. Germline values: CDR1 MNHEY, CDR2 SVGAGI. The CDR3 DNA reads TGTGGTTCTCGTGTCGGAGGCTCGAACACTGAAGCTTTCTTT. Protein product: CGSRVGGSNTEAFF.

The chain has TRBV24-1 and TRBJ2-1; D might be TRBD2 (7 bases). Trimming took off 10 bases at V and 0 bases at J, with 9 bases between the two ends. The CDR3 has 13 residues. CDR1 and CDR2 from the germline V gene are KGHDR and SFDVKD. The chain's CDR3 is CATRGGSYNEQFF. In DNA form, the CDR3 reads TGTGCCACGAGGGGGGGCTCCTACAATGAGCAGTTCTTC.

This clone is a singleton in its sample. This chain connects TRBV6-5 to TRBJ2-7; D is undetermined. Germline assignment: CDR1 MNHEY and CDR2 SVGAGI. The CDR3 loop spans 15 amino acids. The V end lost 0 bases, the J end lost 1 base, and 10 bases lay between the germline ends. The CDR3 region is CASSYSALTSYEQYF. The CDR3 DNA reads as TGTGCCAGCAGTTACTCGGCGTTGACTTCCTACGAGCAGTACTTC.

The J gene is TRBJ2-5, the V gene TRBV7-2, with D unclear. The V end lost 5 bases, the J end lost 7 bases, and 8 bases lay between the germline ends. The CDR3 is made up of 11 amino acids. Germline-derived CDR1 and CDR2 are SGHTA and FQGNSA. The CDR3 sequence: CASSPYTTQYF. Written as DNA, the CDR3 is TGTGCCAGCAGCCCTTACACGACCCAGTACTTC. The variable domain in full, completed from reference TRBV7-2 and TRBJ2-5, reads GAGVSQSPSNKVTEKGKDVELRCDPISGHTALYWYRQSLGQGLEFLIYFQGNSAPDKSGLPSDRFSAERTGGSVSTLTIQRTQQEDSAVYLCASSPYTTQYFGPGTRLLVL.

The V call is TRBV19, the J call TRBJ2-7, with 10 bases matching TRBD1. Germline V gives CDR1 LNHDA, CDR2 SQIVND (reference sequence). The CDR3 is 13 amino acids. J lost 5 bases, V lost 7 bases, and 5 bases had no gene match. Written as DNA, the CDR3 is TGTGCCAGTAATCGGACAGGGGGTCACGAGCAGTACTTC. This encodes CASNRTGGHEQYF.

This clone came up a few times. The rearrangement joins TRBV15 to TRBJ2-7; D may be TRBD2 (6 bases). The V end lost 4 bases, the J end lost 4 bases, and 11 bases lay between the germline ends. The CDR3 totals 13 residues. Germline V gene sequence: CDR1 LNHNV, CDR2 YYDKDF (reference sequence). For the CDR3, the DNA is TGTGCCACCAGCAAGGCGGGACCGTACGAGCAGTACTTC. Protein sequence: CATSKAGPYEQYF.

This chain connects TRBV28 to TRBJ2-3, with D possibly TRBD2 on 6 matching bases. Germline assignment: CDR1 MDHEN and CDR2 SYDVKM. Trimming removed 6 bases from V and 3 bases from J, with 16 bases in between. The CDR3 length is 15 residues. In nucleotides, the CDR3 is TGTGCCAGCAGCCCTGAGCGGGCCCAGACAGATACGCAGTATTTT. It translates to CASSPERAQTDTQYF. Combining the CDR3 with reference TRBV28 and TRBJ2-3 gives the whole variable domain DVKVTQSSRYLVKRTGEKVFLECVQDMDHENMFWYRQDPGLGLRLIYFSYDVKMKEKGDIPEGYSVSREKKERFSLILESASTNQTSMYLCASSPERAQTDTQYFGPGTRLTVL.

J is TRBJ2-7 and V is TRBV6-4; D is possibly TRBD1 (5 bases). Deletions cut 5 bases from V and 4 bases from J, with 12 bases between. CDR3 length: 13 residues. Germline CDR1 and CDR2: MRHNA and SNTAGT. CDR3: CASSSGPGYEQYF. Here the CDR3 DNA reads TGTGCCAGCAGTTCGGGTCCAGGGTACGAGCAGTACTTC.

The rearrangement uses TRBV5-4 and TRBJ2-1; TRBD2 matches at 11 bases. With 0 bases clipped from V and 4 bases from J, the junction kept 6 bases outside the gene matches. The germline gives CDR1 SGHNT, CDR2 YYREEE (reference sequence). The length of the CDR3 is 17 residues. The CDR3 loop reads CASSLDGLAGRYNEQFF. Written as DNA, the CDR3 is TGTGCCAGCAGCTTGGACGGACTAGCGGGTAGATACAATGAGCAGTTCTTC. Full variable domain (missing parts from reference TRBV5-4 and TRBJ2-1): ETGVTQSPTHLIKTRGQQVTLRCSSQSGHNTVSWYQQALGQGPQFIFQYYREEENGRGNFPPRFSGLQFPNYSSELNVNALELDDSALYLCASSLDGLAGRYNEQFFGPGTRLTVL.

This clone was seen only a few times. This rearrangement joins TRBV7-2 to TRBJ1-2; D may be TRBD1 (6 bases). V was clipped by 5 bases and J by 4 bases, with 11 bases between them. Germline CDR1 is SGHTA and CDR2 is FQGNSA. This CDR3 has 13 amino acids. The CDR3 sequence is CASSARTVYGYTF. CDR3 bases: TGTGCCAGCAGCGCCCGGACAGTCTATGGCTACACCTTC.

The chain recombines TRBV11-2 with TRBJ1-1; weak D call: TRBD1 (5 bases). There are 14 residues in the CDR3. V dropped 3 bases and J dropped 3 bases, with 11 bases sitting between them. The germline CDR1 and CDR2 sequences are SGHAT and FQNNGV. The CDR3 region is CASSFQGVDTEAFF. CDR3 in DNA: TGTGCCAGCAGCTTCCAAGGGGTAGACACTGAAGCTTTCTTT.

The rearrangement joins TRBV29-1 to TRBJ2-2; TRBD1 might be the D (6 bases). The germline V gene encodes CDR1 SQVTM and CDR2 ANQGSEA. Between the trimmed V and J ends, which lost 8 bases and 6 bases, there was a span of 10 bases. The CDR3 is made up of 11 amino acids. The CDR3 loop is CSTRGAGELFF. The CDR3 DNA is TGCAGCACCAGGGGTGCCGGGGAGCTGTTTTTT.

V and J are TRBV20-1 and TRBJ1-1; TRBD1 might be the D (5 bases). CDR3 length equals 12 residues. CDR1 is DFQATT, CDR2 SNEGSKA, per germline (reference sequence). Trimming took off 4 bases at V and 1 base at J, with 7 bases between the two ends. The CDR3 nucleotides read TGCAGTGCTAATGACAGGAACACTGAAGCTTTCTTT. Translation gives CSANDRNTEAFF.

The J gene is TRBJ1-1, the V gene TRBV14; D is unresolved. The CDR3 runs 13 residues. In germline, CDR1 is SGHDN, CDR2 FVKESK. Trimming shortened V by 6 bases and J by 2 bases, and 10 bases separated the two germline ends. The CDR3 here is CASSLGENTEAFF. The DNA for the CDR3 is TGTGCCAGCAGTCTCGGGGAAAACACTGAAGCTTTCTTT.

This rearrangement joins TRBV27 to TRBJ2-2, with TRBD2 matching over 8 bases. The germline gives CDR1 MNHEY, CDR2 SMNVEV (reference sequence). The CDR3 covers 14 residues. V trimming: 7 bases; J trimming: 4 bases; junction bases outside the gene matches: 5. CDR3 loop: CASKGLGLTGELFF. CDR3 DNA: TGTGCCAGCAAGGGACTAGGACTCACCGGGGAGCTGTTTTTT.

The V and J genes are TRBV28 and TRBJ2-3; 12 bases are shared with TRBD2. The V gene end was trimmed by 7 bases and the J gene end by 6 bases; junction bases not matched to a gene: 14. The length of the CDR3 is 17 residues. The germline V gene encodes CDR1 MDHEN and CDR2 SYDVKM. This chain's CDR3 is CASMIMASGGVSDTQYF. DNA for the CDR3: TGTGCCAGCATGATAATGGCTAGCGGGGGGGTCTCGGATACGCAGTATTTT. The full variable domain, its missing parts supplied by reference TRBV28 and TRBJ2-3, is DVKVTQSSRYLVKRTGEKVFLECVQDMDHENMFWYRQDPGLGLRLIYFSYDVKMKEKGDIPEGYSVSREKKERFSLILESASTNQTSMYLCASMIMASGGVSDTQYFGPGTRLTVL.

The chain couples TRBV4-2 to TRBJ1-4; possible D gene TRBD1, 6 bases. The CDR3 sequence is 17 residues long. The germline V gene encodes CDR1 LGHNA and CDR2 YNFKEQ. Trimming cost V 5 bases and J 0 bases, with 16 bases left between them. This CDR3 is CASSSGTLLSTNEKLFF. The CDR3 DNA reads TGTGCCAGCAGCTCGGGGACACTGTTATCAACTAATGAAAAACTGTTTTTT.

This clone was picked up a small number of times. The chain carries TRBV5-4 and TRBJ1-4, with 7 nucleotides matching TRBD1. The V gene end was trimmed by 2 bases and the J gene end by 8 bases; junction bases not matched to a gene: 12. CDR1 and CDR2 (germline): SGHNT, YYREEE (reference sequence). The CDR3 spans 16 residues. The CDR3 coding sequence is TGTGCCAGCAGCTTTGGGGGGACAGTTAGGTGGGAAAAACTGTTTTTT. Its translation: CASSFGGTVRWEKLFF.

The genes are TRBV5-1 and TRBJ2-5, with D perhaps matching TRBD2 (6 bases). Trimming left V 7 bases short and J 1 base short, with 17 bases between. The CDR3 is 15 residues long. Looked up from germline, CDR1 is SGHRS and CDR2 is YFSETQ. The CDR3 DNA sequence: TGCGCCAGCCGGGATGTCGGGAGTGGCCAAGAGACCCAGTACTTC. It is translated as CASRDVGSGQETQYF.

This clone was observed a handful of times. The chain recombines TRBV4-3 with TRBJ2-3; no clear D. The ends were cut back, 4 bases at V and 6 bases at J, with 11 bases in the middle. This CDR3 region has 13 residues. Looked up from germline, CDR1 is LGHNA and CDR2 is YSLEER. This CDR3 is CASSPSSGDTQYF. The DNA for the CDR3 is TGCGCCAGCAGCCCCTCGTCGGGTGATACGCAGTATTTT.

V usage is TRBV6-2 or TRBV6-3 and J usage is TRBJ1-4; possibly TRBD1 for D (5 bases). This CDR3 has 11 residues. With 6 bases removed from V and 12 bases from J, the gap between germline ends came to 11 bases. Germline V lookup: CDR1 MNHEY, CDR2 SVGEGT. DNA of the CDR3: TGTGCCAGCAGCCGGGGCCAGGAACTGTTTTTT. Protein: CASSRGQELFF.

The sample holds one count of this clone. V is TRBV18 and J is TRBJ1-2; D not certain. This CDR3 region has 16 residues. The germline V and J ends were trimmed by 0 bases and 2 bases, with 13 bases remaining between them. The germline CDR1 and CDR2 sequences are KGHSH and LQKENI. As DNA, the CDR3 is TGTGCCAGCTCACCACCGTTCGGGAATTCAAACTATGGCTACACCTTC. This codes for CASSPPFGNSNYGYTF. Drawing the rest from reference TRBV18 and TRBJ1-2, the complete variable domain is NAGVMQNPRHLVRRRGQEARLRCSPMKGHSHVYWYRQLPEEGLKFMVYLQKENIIDESGMPKERFSAEFPKEGPSILRIQQVVRGDSAAYFCASSPPFGNSNYGYTFGSGTRLTVV.

This chain uses TRBV15 with TRBJ2-7, with no clear D. Trimming removed 0 bases from V and 0 bases from J, with 15 bases in between. The CDR3 is 17 residues long. Looked up from germline, CDR1 is LNHNV and CDR2 is YYDKDF (reference sequence). This CDR3 reads CATSRDGTRMASYEQYF. In nucleotides, the CDR3 is TGTGCCACCAGCAGAGATGGCACCCGAATGGCCTCCTACGAGCAGTACTTC.

This clone is a singleton in its sample. This chain joins TRBV4-3 and TRBJ1-6; 7 bases are shared with TRBD1. Unmatched junction bases numbered 7, after V lost 4 bases and J lost 7 bases. CDR1 is LGHNA, CDR2 YSLEER, per germline. The CDR3 contains 15 residues. For the CDR3, the DNA is TGCGCCAGCAGCCTTCACGGGACAGCAAATTCACCCCTCCACTTT. It encodes CASSLHGTANSPLHF.

The V and J genes are TRBV24-1 and TRBJ2-7; 8 positions match TRBD1. This CDR3 spans 15 amino acids. The trim removed 2 bases at V and 3 bases at J, leaving 5 bases unmatched. Germline V gene lookup returns CDR1 KGHDR and CDR2 SFDVKD. The CDR3 sequence: CATSDSRTGNYEQYF. DNA for the CDR3: TGTGCCACCAGTGATTCAAGGACAGGGAACTACGAGCAGTACTTC.

This chain joins TRBV2 and TRBJ2-3, with TRBD2 identical over 7 bases. The CDR3 contains 16 residues. V trimming: 8 bases; J trimming: 0 bases; junction bases outside the gene matches: 11. Germline V lookup: CDR1 SNHLY, CDR2 FYNNEI. For the CDR3, the DNA is TGTGCCAGCGGGGACCTGGGGGGGACTAGCACAGATACGCAGTATTTT. Amino acids: CASGDLGGTSTDTQYF.

This chain uses TRBV11-2 with TRBJ1-5; D perhaps matches TRBD1 (5 bases). Trimming left V 5 bases short and J 5 bases short, with 16 bases between. Germline CDR1 reads SGHAT; CDR2 reads FQNNGV. There are 15 residues in the CDR3. The CDR3 DNA follows: TGTGCCAGCAGCCCACGCGGAGCGGGGGATCAGCCCCAGCATTTT. Its protein is CASSPRGAGDQPQHF.

This sequence joins TRBV12-3 or TRBV12-4 and TRBJ2-7, with 7 bases fitting TRBD2. This CDR3 is built from 13 residues. The V gene end was trimmed by 3 bases and the J gene end by 1 base; junction bases not matched to a gene: 0. The CDR3 reads CASSFGGSYEQYF. In DNA form, the CDR3 reads TGTGCCAGCAGTTTCGGGGGGTCCTACGAGCAGTACTTC.

The gene calls are TRBV28 and TRBJ2-2, with unresolved D. The germline V gene encodes CDR1 MDHEN and CDR2 SYDVKM. V was shortened by 2 bases and J by 4 bases, with 11 bases between the two germline ends. The CDR3 has 15 residues. The CDR3 nucleotides read TGTGCCAGCAGTTTACACAGAGCCATCACCGGGGAGCTGTTTTTT. The encoded protein is CASSLHRAITGELFF.

This chain uses TRBV6-1 with TRBJ1-2; TRBD1 might be the D (5 bases). The CDR3 loop spans 12 amino acids. Germline V lookup: CDR1 MNHNS, CDR2 SASEGT. Trimming removed 9 bases at V and 4 bases at J, with 12 bases between. Here the CDR3 DNA reads TGTGCCAGTGGGGCAGAGGTCTATGGCTACACCTTC. It yields the protein CASGAEVYGYTF.